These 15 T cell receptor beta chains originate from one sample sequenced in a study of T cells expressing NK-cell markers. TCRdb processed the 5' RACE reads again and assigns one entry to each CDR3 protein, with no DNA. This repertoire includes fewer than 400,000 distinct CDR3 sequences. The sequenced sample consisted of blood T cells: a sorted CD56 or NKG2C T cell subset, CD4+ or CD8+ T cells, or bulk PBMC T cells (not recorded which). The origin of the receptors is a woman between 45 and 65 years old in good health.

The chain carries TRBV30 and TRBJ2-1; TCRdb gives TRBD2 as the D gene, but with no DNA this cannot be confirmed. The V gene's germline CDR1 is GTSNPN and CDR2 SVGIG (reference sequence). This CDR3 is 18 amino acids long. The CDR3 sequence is CAWSVLPAGGPIGNEQFF.

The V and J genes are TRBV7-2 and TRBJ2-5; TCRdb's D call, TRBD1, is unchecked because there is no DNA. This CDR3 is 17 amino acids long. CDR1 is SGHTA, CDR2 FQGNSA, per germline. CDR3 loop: CASRGGVWSGGKETQYF.

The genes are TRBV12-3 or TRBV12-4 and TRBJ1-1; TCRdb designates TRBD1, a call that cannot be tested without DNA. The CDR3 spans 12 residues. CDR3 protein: CASSPLDREAFF.

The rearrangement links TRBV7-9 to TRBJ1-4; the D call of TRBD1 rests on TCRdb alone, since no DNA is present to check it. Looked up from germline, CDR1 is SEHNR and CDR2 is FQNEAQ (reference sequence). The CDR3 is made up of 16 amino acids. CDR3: CASSPPTGTGHEKLFF.

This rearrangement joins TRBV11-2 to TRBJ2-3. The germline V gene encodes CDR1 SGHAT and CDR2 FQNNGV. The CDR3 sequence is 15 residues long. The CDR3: CASSLDPTNTDTQYF.

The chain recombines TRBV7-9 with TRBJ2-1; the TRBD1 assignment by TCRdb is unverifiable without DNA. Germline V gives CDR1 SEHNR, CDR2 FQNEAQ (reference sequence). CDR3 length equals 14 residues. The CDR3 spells CASSPRDSLDEQFF. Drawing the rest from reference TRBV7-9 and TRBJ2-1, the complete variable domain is DTGVSQNPRHKITKRGQNVTFRCDPISEHNRLYWYRQTLGQGPEFLTYFQNEAQLEKSRLLSDRFSAERPKGSFSTLEIQRTEQGDSAMYLCASSPRDSLDEQFFGPGTRLTVL.

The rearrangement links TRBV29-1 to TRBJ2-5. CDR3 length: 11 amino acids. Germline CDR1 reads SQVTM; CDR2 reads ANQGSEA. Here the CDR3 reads CSVELNKTQYF.

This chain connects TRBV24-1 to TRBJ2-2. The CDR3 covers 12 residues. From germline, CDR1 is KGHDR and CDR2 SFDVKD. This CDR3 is CATRAGVGELFF.

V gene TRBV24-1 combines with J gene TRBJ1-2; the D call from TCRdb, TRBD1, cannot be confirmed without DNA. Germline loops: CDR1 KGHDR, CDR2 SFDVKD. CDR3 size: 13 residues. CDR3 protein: CATSDFGTYGYTF.

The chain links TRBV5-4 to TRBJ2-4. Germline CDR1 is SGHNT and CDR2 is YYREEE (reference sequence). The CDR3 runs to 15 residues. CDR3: CASSESGVAKNIQYF.

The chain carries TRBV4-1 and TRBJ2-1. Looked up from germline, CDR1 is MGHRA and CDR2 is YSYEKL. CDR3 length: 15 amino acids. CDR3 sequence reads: CASSWRSNTYNEQFF.

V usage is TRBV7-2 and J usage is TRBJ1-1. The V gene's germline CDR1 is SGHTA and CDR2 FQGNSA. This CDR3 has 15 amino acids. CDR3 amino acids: CASSGGAGPSTEAFF.

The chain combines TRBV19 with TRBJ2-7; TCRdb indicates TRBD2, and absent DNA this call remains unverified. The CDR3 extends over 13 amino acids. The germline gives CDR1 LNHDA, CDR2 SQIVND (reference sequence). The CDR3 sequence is CASSQREGYEQYF. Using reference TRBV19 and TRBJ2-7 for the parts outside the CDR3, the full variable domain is DGGITQSPKYLFRKEGQNVTLSCEQNLNHDAMYWYRQDPGQGLRLIYYSQIVNDFQKGDIAEGYSVSREKKESFPLTVTSAQKNPTAFYLCASSQREGYEQYFGPGTRLTVT.

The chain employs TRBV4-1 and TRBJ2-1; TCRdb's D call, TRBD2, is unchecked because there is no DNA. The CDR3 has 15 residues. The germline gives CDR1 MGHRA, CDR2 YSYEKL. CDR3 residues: CASSHQAGSYNEQFF.

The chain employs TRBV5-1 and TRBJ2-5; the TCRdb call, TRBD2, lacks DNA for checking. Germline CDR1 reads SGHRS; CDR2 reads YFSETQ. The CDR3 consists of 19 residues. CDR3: CASSLALAGGRTPQETQYF.